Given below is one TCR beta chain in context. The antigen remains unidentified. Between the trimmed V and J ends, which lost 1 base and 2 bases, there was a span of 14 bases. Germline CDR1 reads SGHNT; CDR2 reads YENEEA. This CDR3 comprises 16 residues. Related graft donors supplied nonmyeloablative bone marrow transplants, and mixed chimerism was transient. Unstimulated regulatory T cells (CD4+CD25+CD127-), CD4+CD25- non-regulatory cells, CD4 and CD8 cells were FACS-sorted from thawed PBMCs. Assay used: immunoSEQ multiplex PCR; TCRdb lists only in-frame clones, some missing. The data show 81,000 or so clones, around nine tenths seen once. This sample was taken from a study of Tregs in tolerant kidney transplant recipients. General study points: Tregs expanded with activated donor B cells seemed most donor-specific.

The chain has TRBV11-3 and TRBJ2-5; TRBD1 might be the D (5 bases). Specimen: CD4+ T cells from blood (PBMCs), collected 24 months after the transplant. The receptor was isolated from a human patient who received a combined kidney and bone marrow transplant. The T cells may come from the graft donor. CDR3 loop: CASSLGFRGIQETQYF. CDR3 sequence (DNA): TGTGCCAGCAGCTTAGGTTTTAGGGGTATTCAAGAGACCCAGTACTTC. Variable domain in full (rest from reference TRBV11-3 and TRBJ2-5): EAGVVQSPRYKIIEKKQPVAFWCNPISGHNTLYWYLQNLGQGPELLIRYENEEAVDDSQLPKDRFSAERLKGVDSTLKIQPAELGDSAVYLCASSLGFRGIQETQYFGPGTRLLVL.